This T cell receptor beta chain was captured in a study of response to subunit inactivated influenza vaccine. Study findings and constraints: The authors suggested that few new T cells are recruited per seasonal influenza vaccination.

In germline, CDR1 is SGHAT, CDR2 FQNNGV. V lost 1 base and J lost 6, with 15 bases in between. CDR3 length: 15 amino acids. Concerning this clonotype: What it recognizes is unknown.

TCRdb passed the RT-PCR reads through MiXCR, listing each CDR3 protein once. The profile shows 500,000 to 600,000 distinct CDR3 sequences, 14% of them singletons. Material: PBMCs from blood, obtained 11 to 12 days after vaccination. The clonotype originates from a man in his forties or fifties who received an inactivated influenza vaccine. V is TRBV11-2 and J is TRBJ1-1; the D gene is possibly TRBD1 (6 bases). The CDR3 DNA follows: TGTGCCAGCAGCTTAGGATCACAGGGAGGCTCTGAAGCTTTCTTT. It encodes CASSLGSQGGSEAFF.